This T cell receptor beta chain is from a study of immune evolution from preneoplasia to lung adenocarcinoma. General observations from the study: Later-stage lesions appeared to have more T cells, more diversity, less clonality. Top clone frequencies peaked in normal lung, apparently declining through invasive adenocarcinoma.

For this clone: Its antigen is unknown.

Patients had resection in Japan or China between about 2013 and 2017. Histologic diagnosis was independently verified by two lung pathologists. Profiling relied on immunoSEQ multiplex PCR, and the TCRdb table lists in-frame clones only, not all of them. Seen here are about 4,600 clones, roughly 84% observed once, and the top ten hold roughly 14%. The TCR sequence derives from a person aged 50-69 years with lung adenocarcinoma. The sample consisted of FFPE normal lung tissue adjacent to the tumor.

CDR3 DNA: TGTGCCAGTAGTATCGGGGCAGGGGAAATTTACGAGCAGTACTTC. This sequence encodes CASSIGAGEIYEQYF. V gene TRBV19 combines with J gene TRBJ2-7, with D maybe TRBD1 (6 bases). The length of the CDR3 is 15 residues. Germline CDR1 reads LNHDA; CDR2 reads SQIVND (reference sequence). Trimming removed 3 bases from V and 4 bases from J, with 16 bases in between.